The T cell receptor beta chain described here comes from a study of blood T cell repertoires in COVID-19. Sequenced by immunoSEQ multiplex PCR; TCRdb stores in-frame clones only, minus some. Among 450,000 to 500,000 clones, over 75% were seen once, and the ten largest hold 3.2%. Looked up from germline, CDR1 is SGHDN and CDR2 is FVKESK. The CDR3 extends over 16 amino acids. With 5 bases clipped from V and 4 bases from J, the junction kept 10 bases outside the gene matches. Sequenced sample: peripheral blood. This TCR derives from a human donor in a cohort sampled during active COVID-19. V usage is TRBV14 and J usage is TRBJ2-1; TRBD2 matches 8 bases. CDR3: CASSEISGGLYNEQFF. DNA for the CDR3: TGTGCCAGCAGCGAGATAAGCGGGGGACTATACAATGAGCAGTTCTTC.